These 30 T cell receptor beta chains were sequenced from one sample in a study of CD8 T cells in ankylosing spondylitis. TCRdb called the 5' RACE reads again in MiXCR, with one record for every CDR3 protein. The sample has roughly 230,000 distinct CDR3 sequences, 8.2% seen once. Sequenced material: blood, either unsorted or a sorted T cell fraction (not recorded which). Receptors originate from a female donor with ankylosing spondylitis or in good health (not recorded which).

This clonotype was seen many times. The chain joins TRBV20-1 to TRBJ2-1; 7 bases are shared with TRBD2. Germline CDR1 and CDR2: DFQATT and SNEGSKA (reference sequence). V lost 6 bases to trimming and J lost 9 bases; unmatched junction nucleotides: 14. CDR3 length: 14 amino acids. CDR3 amino acids: CSATLAGAWGEQFF. Here the CDR3 DNA reads TGCAGTGCCACCCTGGCGGGAGCATGGGGTGAGCAGTTCTTC.

A word on this clonotype: It may be a read error: a sequence one base away is much more abundant. The genes are TRBV7-2 and TRBJ1-1, with D possibly matching TRBD1 (6 bases). Trimming left V 7 bases short and J 11 bases short, with 17 bases between. The CDR3 spans 12 residues. CDR1 is SGHTA and CDR2 is FQGNSA in the germline V gene. The CDR3 DNA is TGTGCCAGCAACCACTTAGGGGGTAAGGCTTTCTTT. Residues: CASNHLGGKAFF.

This clonotype was counted ten times or more. The chain links TRBV12-3 or TRBV12-4 to TRBJ2-1, with D perhaps TRBD1 (5 bases). The CDR3 loop spans 15 amino acids. Trimming removed 6 bases at V and 10 bases at J, with 22 bases between. The CDR3 reads CASSLPTYGSGEQFF. In DNA, the CDR3 is TGTGCCAGCAGCTTACCCACGTATGGTTCAGGGGAGCAGTTCTTC.

At least ten counts were recorded for this clonotype. The chain recombines TRBV20-1 with TRBJ2-1; TRBD2 aligns across 7 bases. CDR3 length: 17 residues. CDR1 and CDR2 from the germline V gene are DFQATT and SNEGSKA (reference sequence). After removal of 4 bases from V and 5 bases from J, the junction contained 17 bases not matched to a gene. CDR3 amino acids: CSAILAAPGGINNEQFF. CDR3 bases: TGCAGTGCTATTCTAGCGGCACCGGGTGGGATTAACAATGAGCAGTTCTTC.

This clonotype occurred many times. The chain combines TRBV29-1 with TRBJ1-2, with D perhaps matching TRBD1 (6 bases). Trimming pared 3 bases from V and 6 bases from J, leaving 11 bases between. Germline lookup yields CDR1 SQVTM and CDR2 ANQGSEA. This CDR3 is 12 amino acids long. CDR3 nucleotide sequence: TGCAGCGTTGATTTACAGGGCGATGGCTACACCTTC. Protein: CSVDLQGDGYTF.

J is TRBJ2-3 and V is TRBV12-3 or TRBV12-4; 11 bases agree with TRBD2. The CDR3 is 15 amino acids. J was trimmed by 2 bases and V by 5 bases; bases with no gene match: 3. The CDR3 reads CASSHSGRATDTQYF. The CDR3 DNA reads TGTGCCAGCAGTCATAGCGGGAGGGCCACAGATACGCAGTATTTT.

This clonotype was seen repeatedly, ten times or more. The chain is built from TRBV20-1 and TRBJ2-3; 8 nucleotides agree with TRBD2. Germline V gene sequence: CDR1 DFQATT, CDR2 SNEGSKA (reference sequence). V was pared by 5 bases and J by 1 base, with 8 bases of the junction left unmatched. The CDR3 totals 15 residues. CDR3 region: CSAQGLAGGTDTQYF. In DNA, the CDR3 is TGCAGTGCTCAAGGACTAGCCGGGGGCACAGATACGCAGTATTTT.

With respect to this clonotype: One junction end disagrees with the germline gene, perhaps due to a read error. The V gene is TRBV7-7, the J gene TRBJ2-7; D gene unclear. Per germline, CDR1 SSHAT and CDR2 FNYEAQ (reference sequence). CDR3 size: 14 residues. The CDR3 loop is CASSFGQAAYEQYF. Written as DNA, the CDR3 is TGTGCTAGCAGCTTTGGGCAGGCTGCCTACGAGCAGTACTTC.

This clonotype was seen ten or more times. DNA for the CDR3: TGTGCCAGCAGCCCTAGAGGGCTGGATCAGCCCCAGCATTTT. Protein: CASSPRGLDQPQHF. The chain combines TRBV7-2 with TRBJ1-5; D is unclear. The CDR3 loop spans 14 amino acids. The V gene lost 5 bases and the J gene lost 5 bases, with 13 bases spanning the gap. CDR1 and CDR2 from the germline V gene are SGHTA and FQGNSA.

This clonotype was detected many times. The chain couples TRBV5-1 to TRBJ2-1; D may correspond to TRBD1 or TRBD2 (5 bases each). Germline V gives CDR1 SGHRS, CDR2 YFSETQ. Trimming took off 6 bases at V and 3 bases at J, with 10 bases between the two ends. The CDR3 spans 13 residues. Here the CDR3 reads CASMGVNYNEQFF. CDR3 DNA sequence: TGCGCCAGCATGGGGGTCAACTACAATGAGCAGTTCTTC. The full variable domain, with the rest looked up from reference TRBV5-1 and TRBJ2-1, is KAGVTQTPRYLIKTRGQQVTLSCSPISGHRSVSWYQQTPGQGLQFLFEYFSETQRNKGNFPGRFSGRQFSNSRSEMNVSTLELGDSALYLCASMGVNYNEQFFGPGTRLTVL.

This clonotype came up many times. The chain carries TRBV11-3 and TRBJ2-5, with D perhaps TRBD2 (7 bases). The CDR3 contains 14 residues. With 1 base removed from V and 5 bases from J, the gap between germline ends came to 11 bases. Germline CDR1 and CDR2: SGHNT and YENEEA. For the CDR3, the DNA is TGTGCCAGCAGCTTAGGGGGGGGGCGCGAGACCCAGTACTTC. Translation gives CASSLGGGRETQYF.

Turning to this clonotype: This sequence may be a read error, since a much larger clone differs from it by one base. The rearrangement joins TRBV7-2 to TRBJ2-1; D uncertain. With 5 bases removed from V and 7 bases from J, the gap between germline ends came to 12 bases. Germline CDR1 is SGHTA and CDR2 is FQGNSA. The CDR3 totals 13 residues. This chain's CDR3 is CASSRHGRNEQFF. The CDR3 DNA reads TGTGCCAGCAGCCGACATGGGCGGAATGAGCAGTTCTTC. Drawing the rest from reference TRBV7-2 and TRBJ2-1, the complete variable domain is GAGVSQSPSNKVTEKGKDVELRCDPISGHTALYWYRQSLGQGLEFLIYFQGNSAPDKSGLPSDRFSAERTGGSVSTLTIQRTQQEDSAVYLCASSRHGRNEQFFGPGTRLTVL.

This clonotype has a count of ten or more. V gene TRBV6-5 combines with J gene TRBJ1-5; D remains unclear. This CDR3 has 14 amino acids. Trimming cost V 0 bases and J 5 bases, with 8 bases left between them. CDR1 and CDR2 (germline): MNHEY, SVGAGI. The CDR3 sequence is CASSYSTGDQPQHF. The DNA for the CDR3 is TGTGCCAGCAGTTACTCGACTGGGGATCAGCCCCAGCATTTT.

This chain joins TRBV4-3 and TRBJ1-6; possible D gene TRBD1, 5 bases. The CDR3 loop spans 15 amino acids. The germline gives CDR1 LGHNA, CDR2 YSLEER. V shed 0 bases and J shed 7 bases, with 10 bases lying between them. CDR3: CASSQDGGVNSPLHF. The CDR3 DNA sequence: TGCGCCAGCAGCCAAGATGGGGGGGTAAATTCACCCCTCCACTTT.

This clonotype has a count of ten or more. V gene TRBV5-1 combines with J gene TRBJ1-3; no clear D. V was clipped by 3 bases and J by 2 bases, with 9 bases between them. Germline V gene lookup returns CDR1 SGHRS and CDR2 YFSETQ. This CDR3 has 14 amino acids. The CDR3 sequence: CASSYSDPGNTIYF. CDR3 sequence (DNA): TGCGCCAGCAGCTACTCTGACCCTGGAAACACCATATATTTT.

This clonotype was counted many times. This rearrangement joins TRBV21-1 to TRBJ2-1. TRBV21-1 is tagged as a pseudogene. CDR3 length equals 12 residues. The CDR3 region is CASRRGVNEQFF. In nucleotides, the CDR3 is TGTGCCAGCCGCCGGGGTGTCAATGAGCAGTTCTTC.

This clonotype appeared many times. The chain is built from TRBV7-8 and TRBJ2-1; the match to TRBD1 covers 8 bases. V was pared by 0 bases and J by 2 bases, with 15 bases of the junction left unmatched. Germline loops: CDR1 SGHVS, CDR2 FQNEAQ. CDR3 length: 20 amino acids. The CDR3 is CASSLAYAGGGSDPYNEQFF. The DNA of the CDR3 is TGTGCCAGCAGCTTAGCATATGCAGGGGGCGGTTCGGATCCCTACAATGAGCAGTTCTTC.

With regard to this clonotype: This may arise from a read error, as a much more abundant clone is one base away. V usage is TRBV5-1 and J usage is TRBJ1-1; 10 nucleotides agree with TRBD1. The V gene's germline CDR1 is SGHRS and CDR2 YFSETQ. Germline trimming cut 7 bases from V and 4 bases from J; bases unmatched to any gene: 13. The CDR3 is 16 residues long. CDR3 coding DNA: TGCGCCAGCGCCCAGGACAGGGGGGCTGGGGCCACTGAAGCTTTCTTT. It specifies CASAQDRGAGATEAFF. Variable domain in full (rest from reference TRBV5-1 and TRBJ1-1): KAGVTQTPRYLIKTRGQQVTLSCSPISGHRSVSWYQQTPGQGLQFLFEYFSETQRNKGNFPGRFSGRQFSNSRSEMNVSTLELGDSALYLCASAQDRGAGATEAFFGQGTRLTVV.

This clonotype was detected many times. The V call is TRBV15, the J call TRBJ2-7; D is unclear. The CDR3 extends over 15 amino acids. Germline assignment: CDR1 LNHNV and CDR2 YYDKDF (reference sequence). With 1 base removed from V and 2 bases from J, the gap between germline ends came to 12 bases. In nucleotides, the CDR3 is TGTGCCACCAGCAGAGTCCCGGACGCCGCCTACGAGCAGTACTTC. This encodes CATSRVPDAAYEQYF.

This clonotype has a count of ten or more. The genes are TRBV20-1 and TRBJ2-3, with 7 bases lining up with TRBD2. Losses at the gene ends were 6 bases for V and 0 bases for J; bases not matched to a gene: 3. Germline V gene sequence: CDR1 DFQATT, CDR2 SNEGSKA (reference sequence). The CDR3 runs to 13 residues. The CDR3 region is CSAQRGSTDTQYF. The CDR3 DNA follows: TGCAGTGCCCAGCGGGGAAGCACAGATACGCAGTATTTT.

A remark on this clonotype: A much more abundant neighbour one base away suggests this may be a read error. The chain combines TRBV12-3 or TRBV12-4 with TRBJ2-3; 8 bases are shared with TRBD2. The CDR3 runs to 16 residues. The CDR3 reads CAGSPLGAGAVDTQYF. The CDR3, as DNA: TGTGCCGGCAGCCCCTTGGGAGCGGGAGCGGTAGATACGCAGTATTTT.

This clonotype was detected ten times or more. The rearrangement links TRBV2 to TRBJ2-1; TRBD2 matches at 9 bases. The CDR3 sequence is 17 residues long. J was trimmed by 7 bases and V by 9 bases; bases with no gene match: 19. Germline loops: CDR1 SNHLY, CDR2 FYNNEI. For the CDR3, the DNA is TGTGCCAGTAGCACGGGAGGATCTAGCGGGATGGCTAATGAGCAGTTCTTC. Translated: CASSTGGSSGMANEQFF.

This clonotype has at least ten counts. The chain is built from TRBV6-5 and TRBJ1-1; TRBD1 might be the D (5 bases). V lost 0 bases and J lost 5, with 16 bases in between. There are 16 residues in the CDR3. Per germline, CDR1 MNHEY and CDR2 SVGAGI. This chain's CDR3 is CASSYSRGGTGTEAFF. The CDR3 coding sequence is TGTGCCAGCAGTTACTCCCGGGGGGGGACGGGGACTGAAGCTTTCTTT.

In its sample, this clonotype was seen many times. The chain has TRBV28 and TRBJ1-1; possibly TRBD1 for D (6 bases). In germline, CDR1 is MDHEN, CDR2 SYDVKM. CDR3 length equals 14 residues. The V end was cut by 5 bases, the J end by 0 bases, with 10 bases between. CDR3 sequence: CASSGGNLNTEAFF. The CDR3 DNA follows: TGTGCCAGCAGTGGGGGCAACTTGAACACTGAAGCTTTCTTT. Supplemented by reference TRBV28 and TRBJ1-1, the full variable domain reads DVKVTQSSRYLVKRTGEKVFLECVQDMDHENMFWYRQDPGLGLRLIYFSYDVKMKEKGDIPEGYSVSREKKERFSLILESASTNQTSMYLCASSGGNLNTEAFFGQGTRLTVV.

The chain has TRBV7-9 and TRBJ1-2, with D hard to call. The CDR3 spans 13 residues. V gave up 1 base and J gave up 8 bases, with 11 bases separating them. Germline V gives CDR1 SEHNR, CDR2 FQNEAQ (reference sequence). CDR3 residues: CASSLGAGQGYTF. The CDR3 nucleotides are TGTGCCAGCAGCTTAGGGGCGGGCCAAGGCTACACCTTC.

This clonotype was counted at least ten times. This chain links TRBV9 with TRBJ2-5; D is perhaps TRBD1 (5 bases). This CDR3 region has 14 residues. Trimming left V 4 bases short and J 4 bases short, with 14 bases between. Germline CDR1 reads SGDLS; CDR2 reads YYNGEE. The CDR3 spells CASSYQGQGETQYF. The CDR3 DNA reads TGTGCCAGCAGCTACCAGGGTCAGGGAGAGACCCAGTACTTC.

In its sample, this clonotype was seen many times. This chain links TRBV11-3 with TRBJ2-1; 13 positions match TRBD2. The CDR3 sequence is 17 residues long. The V and J ends lost 5 bases and 0 bases, in that order; junction bases with no gene match: 4. CDR1 is SGHNT, CDR2 YENEEA, per germline. For the CDR3, the DNA is TGTGCCAGCAGCCCCCGGACTAGCGGGAGCTCCTACAATGAGCAGTTCTTC. Amino acids: CASSPRTSGSSYNEQFF.

This clonotype has ten or more counts. The J gene is TRBJ2-1, the V gene TRBV7-9, with D perhaps TRBD2 (5 bases). With 5 bases removed from V and 4 bases from J, the gap between germline ends came to 15 bases. The CDR3 extends over 15 amino acids. The V gene's germline CDR1 is SEHNR and CDR2 FQNEAQ (reference sequence). The DNA of the CDR3 is TGTGCCAGCAGCCCATCTAGCACTTCATACAATGAGCAGTTCTTC. It encodes CASSPSSTSYNEQFF.

There are many counts of this clonotype. The chain has TRBV4-1 and TRBJ1-5, with no clear D. The CDR3 has 15 amino acids. The germline V and J ends were trimmed by 1 base and 5 bases, with 12 bases remaining between them. Germline V gene sequence: CDR1 MGHRA, CDR2 YSYEKL. CDR3 in amino acids: CASSQGRGGYQPQHF. The DNA for the CDR3 is TGCGCCAGCAGCCAAGGGCGAGGCGGGTATCAGCCCCAGCATTTT.

In this sample, this clonotype turned up many times. The rearrangement links TRBV6-5 to TRBJ2-5; TRBD2 might be the D (5 bases). The V and J ends lost 0 bases and 3 bases respectively, with 14 bases between them. The CDR3 runs 16 residues. Germline V gene lookup returns CDR1 MNHEY and CDR2 SVGAGI. The CDR3: CASSYSSGGNKETQYF. The CDR3 coding sequence is TGTGCCAGCAGTTACTCGAGCGGAGGAAATAAAGAGACCCAGTACTTC.